A selection of T cell receptor beta chains follows, all from one sample in a study of T cell responses to AZD1222 COVID-19 vaccine. This table comes from immunoSEQ multiplex PCR, and its TCRdb copy is limited to in-frame clones, with some not included. In the table there are about 140,000 clones, around 94% of which are singletons. The sequences come from peripheral blood, collected after recovery from COVID-19. The receptors stem from an adult who had recovered from COVID-19. The CDR3 runs from the conserved cysteine through the conserved F or W. Fields, in order: V gene, D gene, clone size, J gene, CDR3 protein, CDR3 DNA. A D gene is named only where the DNA matches it firmly. Clone size appears in some rows only: once, few, many, or a class for an expanded clone.

v_gene: TRBV15
d_gene: TRBD2
abundance: -
j_gene: TRBJ2-7
CDR3aa: CATSRDLGGYYEQYF
CDR3nt: TGTGCCACCAGCAGAGATTTGGGGGGGTACTACGAGCAGTACTTC

v_gene: TRBV6-2/TRBV6-3
d_gene: -
abundance: once
j_gene: TRBJ2-3
CDR3aa: CASSYVPSLDTQYF
CDR3nt: TGTGCCAGCAGTTACGTGCCTAGCCTAGATACGCAGTATTTT

v_gene: TRBV27
d_gene: TRBD1
abundance: once
j_gene: TRBJ2-7
CDR3aa: CASSLRGTGVYEQYF
CDR3nt: TGTGCCAGCAGTTTAAGGGGGACAGGGGTCTACGAGCAGTACTTC

v_gene: TRBV7-3
d_gene: TRBD2
abundance: -
j_gene: TRBJ2-1
CDR3aa: CASSLSSGSSSYNEQFF
CDR3nt: TGTGCCAGCAGCTTATCTAGCGGGAGTAGTTCCTACAATGAGCAGTTCTTC

v_gene: TRBV28
d_gene: TRBD1
abundance: -
j_gene: TRBJ1-2
CDR3aa: CASSLDSGRGHGYTF
CDR3nt: TGTGCCAGCAGTTTAGATTCTGGCAGGGGGCACGGCTACACCTTC

v_gene: TRBV18
d_gene: -
abundance: -
j_gene: TRBJ2-3
CDR3aa: CASSANKADTQYF
CDR3nt: TGTGCCAGCTCAGCCAACAAAGCAGATACGCAGTATTTT

v_gene: TRBV4-1
d_gene: -
abundance: -
j_gene: TRBJ1-2
CDR3aa: CASSQVNNYGYTF
CDR3nt: TGCGCCAGCAGCCAAGTAAATAACTATGGCTACACCTTC

v_gene: TRBV28
d_gene: -
abundance: -
j_gene: TRBJ2-7
CDR3aa: CASRPTGSYEQYF
CDR3nt: TGTGCCAGCAGGCCTACAGGGTCCTACGAGCAGTACTTC

v_gene: TRBV2
d_gene: -
abundance: -
j_gene: TRBJ2-3
CDR3aa: CASSGPDTQYF
CDR3nt: TGTGCCAGCTCGGGCCCAGATACGCAGTATTTT

v_gene: TRBV18
d_gene: -
abundance: -
j_gene: TRBJ1-1
CDR3aa: CAGSTGQNTEAFF
CDR3nt: TGTGCCGGATCTACTGGACAGAACACTGAAGCTTTCTTT

v_gene: TRBV28
d_gene: -
abundance: -
j_gene: TRBJ1-5
CDR3aa: CASRLQGPIQPQHF
CDR3nt: TGTGCCAGCAGGTTACAGGGTCCCATTCAGCCCCAGCATTTT

v_gene: TRBV29-1
d_gene: TRBD2
abundance: -
j_gene: TRBJ2-1
CDR3aa: CSVGRGMSSSNEQFF
CDR3nt: TGCAGCGTTGGGCGGGGGATGTCTAGCAGCAATGAGCAGTTCTTC

v_gene: TRBV9
d_gene: -
abundance: once
j_gene: TRBJ2-2
CDR3aa: CASSPRVAENTGELFF
CDR3nt: TGTGCCAGCAGCCCCCGGGTAGCGGAGAACACCGGGGAGCTGTTTTTT

v_gene: TRBV9
d_gene: TRBD2
abundance: once
j_gene: TRBJ2-7
CDR3aa: CASSVGASGRRYEQYF
CDR3nt: TGTGCCAGCAGCGTAGGGGCTAGCGGGAGGAGGTACGAGCAGTACTTC

v_gene: TRBV6-5
d_gene: TRBD2
abundance: -
j_gene: TRBJ2-7
CDR3aa: CASSYWREDYEQYF
CDR3nt: TGTGCCAGCAGTTACTGGCGGGAGGACTACGAGCAGTACTTC

v_gene: TRBV6-5
d_gene: -
abundance: -
j_gene: TRBJ2-1
CDR3aa: CASSPVGDEQFF
CDR3nt: TGTGCCAGCAGCCCGGTGGGGGATGAGCAGTTCTTC

v_gene: TRBV9
d_gene: -
abundance: -
j_gene: TRBJ1-3
CDR3aa: CASSAERASSGNTIYF
CDR3nt: TGTGCCAGCAGCGCGGAAAGGGCCAGCTCTGGAAACACCATATATTTT